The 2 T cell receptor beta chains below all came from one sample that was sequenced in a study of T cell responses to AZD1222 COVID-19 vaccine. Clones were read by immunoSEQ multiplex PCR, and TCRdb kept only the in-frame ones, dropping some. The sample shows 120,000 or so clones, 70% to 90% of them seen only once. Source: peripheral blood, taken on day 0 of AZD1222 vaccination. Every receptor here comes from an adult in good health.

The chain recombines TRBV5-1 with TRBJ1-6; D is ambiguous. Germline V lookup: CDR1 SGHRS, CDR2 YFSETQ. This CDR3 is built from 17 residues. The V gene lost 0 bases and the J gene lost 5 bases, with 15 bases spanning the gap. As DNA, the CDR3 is TGCGCCAGCAGCTTGGATGGCTACCTCACTAATAATTCACCCCTCCACTTT. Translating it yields CASSLDGYLTNNSPLHF.

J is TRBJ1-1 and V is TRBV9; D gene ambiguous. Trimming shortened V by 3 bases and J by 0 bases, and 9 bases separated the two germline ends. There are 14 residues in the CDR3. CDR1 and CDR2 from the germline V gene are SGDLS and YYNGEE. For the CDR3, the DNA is TGTGCCAGCAGCGGACCGGGTATGAACACTGAAGCTTTCTTT. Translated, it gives CASSGPGMNTEAFF. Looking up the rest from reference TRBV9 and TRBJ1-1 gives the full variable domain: DSGVTQTPKHLITATGQRVTLRCSPRSGDLSVYWYQQSLDQGLQFLIQYYNGEERAKGNILERFSAQQFPDLHSELNLSSLELGDSALYFCASSGPGMNTEAFFGQGTRLTVV.